These 8 T cell receptor beta chains originate from one sample sequenced in a study of T cell repertoires in cytomegalovirus infection. Their specific antigens are unknown. TCRdb reanalysed the reads using MiXCR and keeps one entry per CDR3 protein. Of hundreds of thousands of distinct CDR3 sequences in the sample, around 35% were seen once. The source was cultured PBMCs, collected from culture after CMV antigen stimulation. The receptors were gathered from a human donor in good health (CMV status not recorded). Some clones in this sample may be carry-over from other donors' samples.

A few counts support this clonotype. V and J are TRBV7-2 and TRBJ1-1, with TRBD1 identical over 7 bases. Looked up from germline, CDR1 is SGHTA and CDR2 is FQGNSA. This CDR3 has 15 amino acids. V shed 4 bases, J shed 4 bases, and the junction held 9 bases outside the gene matches. The CDR3 DNA follows: TGTGCCAGCAGCTCCGCAGGGGGGCGGGGCACTGAAGCTTTCTTT. It translates to CASSSAGGRGTEAFF.

This clonotype was picked up a small number of times. This chain uses TRBV11-2 with TRBJ2-7; 7 nucleotides match TRBD2. The CDR3 runs 13 residues. Germline lookup yields CDR1 SGHAT and CDR2 FQNNGV. The V gene end was trimmed by 5 bases and the J gene end by 4 bases; junction bases not matched to a gene: 5. CDR3 DNA: TGTGCCAGCAGCCGCGGGAGTAGATACGAGCAGTACTTC. Amino acid sequence: CASSRGSRYEQYF.

The chain uses TRBV18 and TRBJ1-1; TRBD1 is a possible D gene (6 bases). CDR1 is KGHSH and CDR2 is LQKENI in the germline V gene. V was shortened by 4 bases and J by 0 bases, with 18 bases between the two germline ends. The CDR3 length is 17 residues. CDR3 in DNA: TGTGCCAGCTCACGGGACATCGGTTTAGGTCTGAACACTGAAGCTTTCTTT. This sequence encodes CASSRDIGLGLNTEAFF.

This clonotype was detected only once. Given a much more abundant clone one base away, this may be a read error. The rearrangement uses TRBV7-2 and TRBJ2-1; either TRBD1 or TRBD2 may fit D (5 bases each). The CDR3 is 16 residues long. Germline-derived CDR1 and CDR2 are SGHTA and FQGNSA. The CDR3 DNA reads TGTGCCAGCAGCACGGGACCGATTTTCTCCTACAATGAGCTGTTCTTC. Translating gives CASSTGPIFSYNELFF.

This clonotype was picked up a small number of times. V and J are TRBV18 and TRBJ1-1; 11 nucleotides align to TRBD1. The CDR3 runs to 16 residues. After removal of 5 bases from V and 4 bases from J, the junction contained 9 bases not matched to a gene. Germline lookup yields CDR1 KGHSH and CDR2 LQKENI. DNA for the CDR3: TGTGCCAGCTCAGTATTAGGACAGGGGGCTGTCACTGAAGCTTTCTTT. Translated, it gives CASSVLGQGAVTEAFF.

This clonotype came up a few times. V is TRBV11-2 and J is TRBJ2-7; D is uncertain. Germline values: CDR1 SGHAT, CDR2 FQNNGV. Trimming pared 2 bases from V and 10 bases from J, leaving 15 bases between. The CDR3 runs 13 residues. The CDR3 reads CASSLPPGARQYF. CDR3 bases: TGTGCCAGCAGCTTACCCCCTGGCGCCCGCCAGTACTTC.

To note about this clonotype: A much larger clone differs by one base, so this may be a read error. This chain connects TRBV2 to TRBJ1-3; D is uncertain. Per germline, CDR1 SNHLY and CDR2 FYNNEI. This CDR3 comprises 12 residues. Trimming shortened V by 5 bases and J by 5 bases, and 7 bases separated the two germline ends. The CDR3 is CASSFQRNTIYF. DNA for the CDR3: TGTGCCAGCAGTTTCCAGCGAAACACCATATATTTT. The full variable domain, completed using reference TRBV2 and TRBJ1-3, is EPEVTQTPSHQVTQMGQEVILRCVPISNHLYFYWYRQILGQKVEFLVSFYNNEISEKSEIFDDQFSVERPDGSNFTLKIRSTKLEDSAMYFCASSFQRNTIYFGEGSWLTVV.

This chain uses TRBV6-5 with TRBJ2-3; 7 nucleotides line up with TRBD2. This CDR3 contains 14 residues. In germline, CDR1 is MNHEY, CDR2 SVGAGI. The V segment lost 8 bases and the J segment 2 bases; nucleotides outside the gene matches: 7. The CDR3 sequence: CASGVRGVTDTQYF. In DNA form, the CDR3 reads TGTGCCAGCGGGGTCCGGGGGGTCACAGATACGCAGTATTTT.